This TCR beta chain was identified during a study of tumor T cells in aggressive B-cell lymphoma. Sequencing was performed with immunoSEQ multiplex PCR; in TCRdb, only in-frame clones are kept and a portion is missing. The repertoire holds approximately 4,300 clones, with around 85% as singletons. This clone showed up just once. Trimming took 6 bases from V and 4 from J, leaving 8 bases between them. The CDR3 totals 12 residues. Germline-derived CDR1 and CDR2 are SGHDT and YYEEEE. This receptor was identified in an adult with diffuse large B cell lymphoma. This chain joins TRBV5-6 and TRBJ1-3; D is unresolved. Sequences were obtained from tumor tissue. As DNA, the CDR3 is TGTGCCAGCACCCTGGCAGGAAACACCATATATTTT. It translates to CASTLAGNTIYF.